The entry below gives a single TCR beta chain sequence along with its context. This sample is part of a study of blood T cell repertoires in COVID-19. In the source study's methods: Amplification with reference gene primers provided the estimates of nucleated cell counts. The method was immunoSEQ multiplex PCR; TCRdb's version includes in-frame clones alone and lacks a portion of them. The D gene and trimming were derived from the DNA, and the V and J assignments and clone size from that table. The table has 200,000 to 250,000 clones, approximately 85% seen once. The germline V gene encodes CDR1 SGHRS and CDR2 YFSETQ. V gave up 2 bases and J gave up 2 bases, with 17 bases separating them. The CDR3 spans 16 residues.

This TCR was recovered from a woman in her forties or fifties with active or convalescent COVID-19. The J gene is TRBJ2-7, the V gene TRBV5-1, with D possibly TRBD1 on 6 matching bases. The sequenced sample consisted of peripheral blood. For the CDR3, the DNA is TGCGCCAGCAGCTTCGGTCGGACAGCGACGACCTACGAGCAGTACTTC. Its protein product is CASSFGRTATTYEQYF.